These 20 T cell receptor beta chains came from one sample sequenced in a study of shared clonotypes between healthy human individuals. TCRdb's copy holds only in-frame clones and misses some; the assay was immunoSEQ multiplex PCR. This sample has 650,000 to 750,000 clones, with about two thirds found just once. The sample comprised memory CD4+ T cells sorted from blood. Indicated subset: CD45RA-negative fraction. The receptors come from a woman aged 25 to 39 in good health.

With respect to this clone: Other nucleotide sequences from this sample produce the same CDR3. The CDR3 sequence is CASSPQGNTIYF. DNA for the CDR3: TGTGCCAGCTCACCACAAGGGAACACCATATATTTT. The V and J genes are TRBV18 and TRBJ1-3; D is unclear. The length of the CDR3 is 12 residues. The germline V gene encodes CDR1 KGHSH and CDR2 LQKENI. V shed 1 base and J shed 7 bases, with 5 bases lying between them.

The rearrangement uses TRBV6-1 and TRBJ1-2, with 11 bases that match TRBD1. The V segment lost 0 bases and the J segment 2 bases; nucleotides outside the gene matches: 8. Germline values: CDR1 MNHNS, CDR2 SASEGT. This CDR3 has 18 amino acids. In DNA form, the CDR3 reads TGTGCCAGCAGTGAAGCGGGCCCCGGGACAGGGGGGAACTATGGCTACACCTTC. As protein: CASSEAGPGTGGNYGYTF.

V usage is TRBV29-1 and J usage is TRBJ1-1; no firm D call. Trimming cost V 5 bases and J 1 base, with 8 bases left between them. Germline-derived CDR1 and CDR2 are SQVTM and ANQGSEA. The CDR3 totals 12 residues. Written as DNA, the CDR3 is TGCAGCGTTTGGACGGGGAACACTGAAGCTTTCTTT. This gives the protein CSVWTGNTEAFF.

V is TRBV23-1 and J is TRBJ2-7; 11 bases match TRBD1. TRBV23-1 is filed as an ORF, its function uncertain. The V and J ends lost 3 bases and 1 base, in that order; junction bases with no gene match: 2. The CDR3 covers 15 residues. The CDR3, as DNA: TGCGCCAGCAGTCACGGGACAGGGGGTTCCTACGAGCAGTACTTC. This encodes CASSHGTGGSYEQYF.

V usage is TRBV6-1 and J usage is TRBJ1-5; D gene uncertain. The V and J ends lost 3 bases and 4 bases respectively, with 7 bases between them. The germline CDR1 and CDR2 sequences are MNHNS and SASEGT. The CDR3 spans 13 residues. The CDR3 protein is CASSDYLNQPQHF. CDR3 nucleotides: TGTGCCAGCAGTGATTATCTGAATCAGCCCCAGCATTTT.

A single count supports this clone. The rearrangement uses TRBV28 and TRBJ1-5, with 7 bases that match TRBD1. The J segment lost 1 base and the V segment lost 4 bases, leaving 7 bases of the junction unmatched. Germline-derived CDR1 and CDR2 are MDHEN and SYDVKM. This CDR3 contains 16 residues. The chain's CDR3 is CASSWRDRASNQPQHF. CDR3 sequence (DNA): TGTGCCAGCAGTTGGAGAGACAGGGCGAGCAATCAGCCCCAGCATTTT.

This chain connects TRBV19 to TRBJ2-7, with no clear D. V shed 5 bases and J shed 2 bases, with 10 bases lying between them. Germline V gene sequence: CDR1 LNHDA, CDR2 SQIVND (reference sequence). The CDR3 is made up of 13 amino acids. CDR3 nucleotides: TGTGCCAGTAGTGCCGGTGCTACCTACGAGCAGTACTTC. Its protein is CASSAGATYEQYF.

The genes are TRBV2 and TRBJ1-2; 7 positions match TRBD1. V trimming: 6 bases; J trimming: 4 bases; junction bases outside the gene matches: 8. CDR3 size: 14 residues. CDR1 is SNHLY, CDR2 FYNNEI, per germline. In DNA form, the CDR3 reads TGTGCCAGCAGCCCTACAGGGGTCGGCTATGGCTACACCTTC. Protein product: CASSPTGVGYGYTF.

The V gene is TRBV7-2, the J gene TRBJ2-7; 7 nucleotides agree with TRBD1. The CDR3 is made up of 16 amino acids. Unmatched junction bases numbered 6, after V lost 0 bases and J lost 1 base. CDR1 is SGHTA, CDR2 FQGNSA, per germline. CDR3 in amino acids: CASSLAIQGSSYEQYF. CDR3 sequence (DNA): TGTGCCAGCAGCTTAGCCATACAGGGGAGTTCCTACGAGCAGTACTTC.

This chain joins TRBV28 and TRBJ1-5; the D gene is possibly TRBD1 (6 bases). V lost 3 bases and J 9 bases, leaving 15 bases between the germline ends. The CDR3 extends over 14 amino acids. Germline assignment: CDR1 MDHEN and CDR2 SYDVKM. The CDR3 DNA is TGTGCCAGCAGTTTTTTAGGGGGGCTTGGGCCCCAGCATTTT. Protein product: CASSFLGGLGPQHF.

The chain employs TRBV19 and TRBJ2-5; TRBD2 agrees at 9 bases. Germline lookup yields CDR1 LNHDA and CDR2 SQIVND (reference sequence). The V gene end was trimmed by 5 bases and the J gene end by 1 base; junction bases not matched to a gene: 5. The CDR3 consists of 15 residues. CDR3 region: CASSSSGTFQETQYF. CDR3 bases: TGTGCCAGTAGTTCTAGCGGGACGTTCCAAGAGACCCAGTACTTC.

V gene TRBV20-1 combines with J gene TRBJ2-7; D unresolved. CDR1 is DFQATT and CDR2 is SNEGSKA in the germline V gene (reference sequence). This CDR3 contains 11 residues. The CDR3 region is CSGKGVYEQYF. The DNA for the CDR3 is TGCAGCGGAAAGGGTGTGTACGAGCAGTACTTC.

V and J are TRBV25-1 and TRBJ1-1; D gene unclear. This CDR3 region has 16 residues. The germline gives CDR1 MGHDK, CDR2 SYGVNS. V shed 3 bases and J shed 4 bases, with 18 bases lying between them. The CDR3: CASSDPLGWKATEAFF. DNA for the CDR3: TGTGCCAGCAGTGACCCCCTTGGGTGGAAGGCCACTGAAGCTTTCTTT.

The chain couples TRBV27 to TRBJ1-2; 10 bases align to TRBD1. Germline loops: CDR1 MNHEY, CDR2 SMNVEV (reference sequence). J was trimmed by 7 bases and V by 4 bases; bases with no gene match: 9. The CDR3 sequence is 15 residues long. The CDR3 region has the DNA TGTGCCAGCAGTTCGCCGGGACAGGGGATAGTTGGCTACACCTTC. Its translation is CASSSPGQGIVGYTF.

This chain connects TRBV7-9 to TRBJ2-2; possibly TRBD1 for D (6 bases). V shed 3 bases and J shed 4 bases, with 9 bases lying between them. Germline V lookup: CDR1 SEHNR, CDR2 FQNEAQ (reference sequence). CDR3 length equals 14 residues. The CDR3 DNA sequence: TGTGCCAGCAGCTTGACAGGAGTCACCGGGGAGCTGTTTTTT. Protein product: CASSLTGVTGELFF.

J is TRBJ1-3 and V is TRBV6-4; 10 positions match TRBD1. This CDR3 contains 15 residues. Looked up from germline, CDR1 is MRHNA and CDR2 is SNTAGT. The ends lost 5 bases at V and 4 bases at J; junction bases unmatched: 5. The CDR3 region has the DNA TGTGCCAGCAGTAGACAGGGGGCGCGAGGAAACACCATATATTTT. Protein: CASSRQGARGNTIYF.

There are a few counts of this clone. The chain uses TRBV28 and TRBJ1-5; 7 nucleotides align to TRBD1. The CDR3 is made up of 15 amino acids. V lost 6 bases, J lost 4 bases, and 9 bases stayed unmatched. CDR1 is MDHEN, CDR2 SYDVKM, per germline. CDR3 residues: CASSKLGQSNQPQHF. The CDR3 nucleotides are TGTGCCAGCAGCAAACTGGGACAGTCTAATCAGCCCCAGCATTTT.

This clone has ten or more counts. V usage is TRBV5-1 and J usage is TRBJ1-1; 9 bases fit TRBD1. Per germline, CDR1 SGHRS and CDR2 YFSETQ. V was clipped by 3 bases and J by 2 bases; unmatched bases: 5. The CDR3 runs 15 residues. CDR3 amino acids: CASSSGTGFNTEAFF. As DNA, the CDR3 is TGCGCCAGCAGCTCTGGGACAGGGTTCAACACTGAAGCTTTCTTT. The full variable domain, with the rest looked up from reference TRBV5-1 and TRBJ1-1, is KAGVTQTPRYLIKTRGQQVTLSCSPISGHRSVSWYQQTPGQGLQFLFEYFSETQRNKGNFPGRFSGRQFSNSRSEMNVSTLELGDSALYLCASSSGTGFNTEAFFGQGTRLTVV.

This chain connects TRBV2 to TRBJ1-5, with D possibly TRBD1 on 6 matching bases. V was cut by 7 bases and J by 6 bases, with 19 bases left in between. The CDR3 has 15 amino acids. Germline V gene lookup returns CDR1 SNHLY and CDR2 FYNNEI. CDR3 bases: TGTGCCAGCAAGGGAGGGGGGAGTGGAGGTCAGCCCCAGCATTTT. It specifies CASKGGGSGGQPQHF. Supplemented by reference TRBV2 and TRBJ1-5, the full variable domain reads EPEVTQTPSHQVTQMGQEVILRCVPISNHLYFYWYRQILGQKVEFLVSFYNNEISEKSEIFDDQFSVERPDGSNFTLKIRSTKLEDSAMYFCASKGGGSGGQPQHFGDGTRLSIL.

This sequence joins TRBV28 and TRBJ2-5; the match to TRBD2 covers 7 bases. The CDR3 is made up of 15 amino acids. V dropped 1 base and J dropped 4; count of bases not matched to a gene: 6. Per the germline V gene, CDR1 is MDHEN and CDR2 is SYDVKM. This chain's CDR3 is CASSLFAGARETQYF. In DNA form, the CDR3 reads TGTGCCAGCAGTTTATTTGCGGGAGCGCGAGAGACCCAGTACTTC.